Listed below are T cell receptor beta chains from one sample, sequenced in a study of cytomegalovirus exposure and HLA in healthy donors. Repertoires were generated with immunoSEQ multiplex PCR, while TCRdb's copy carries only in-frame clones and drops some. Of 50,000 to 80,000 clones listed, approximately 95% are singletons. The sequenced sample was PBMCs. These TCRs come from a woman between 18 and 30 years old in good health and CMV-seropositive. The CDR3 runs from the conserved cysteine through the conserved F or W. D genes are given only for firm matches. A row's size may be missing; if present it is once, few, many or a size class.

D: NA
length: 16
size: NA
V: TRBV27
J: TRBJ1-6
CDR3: CASSLGASSYNSPLHF
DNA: TGTGCCAGCAGTTTAGGGGCGAGCTCCTATAATTCACCCCTCCACTTT

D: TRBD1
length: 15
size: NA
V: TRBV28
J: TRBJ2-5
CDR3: CASSLGGQARETQYF
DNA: TGTGCCAGCAGTTTAGGGGGACAGGCCCGAGAGACCCAGTACTTC

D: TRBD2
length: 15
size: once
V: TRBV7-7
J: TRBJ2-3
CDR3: CASSSGRALGDTQYF
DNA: TGTGCCAGTTCGTCCGGGAGGGCCTTGGGAGATACGCAGTATTTT

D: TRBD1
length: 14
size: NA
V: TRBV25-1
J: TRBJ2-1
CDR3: CATDRGLGYNEQFF
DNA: TGTGCCACCGACAGGGGGCTCGGGTACAATGAGCAGTTCTTC

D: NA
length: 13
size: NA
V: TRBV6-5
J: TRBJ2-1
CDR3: CASSYRGWDEQFF
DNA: TGTGCCAGCAGTTACCGCGGTTGGGATGAGCAGTTCTTC

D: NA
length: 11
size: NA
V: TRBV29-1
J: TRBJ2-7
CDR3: CSVPGYYEQYF
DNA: TGCAGCGTGCCGGGATACTACGAGCAGTACTTC

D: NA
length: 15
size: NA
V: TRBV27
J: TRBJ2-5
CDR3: CASSLSAREKETQYF
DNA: TGTGCCAGCAGTTTATCGGCCAGGGAAAAAGAGACCCAGTACTTC

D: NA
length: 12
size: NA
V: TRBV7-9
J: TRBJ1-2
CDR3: CASSRGGQFYTF
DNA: TGTGCCAGCAGCCGGGGAGGGCAGTTCTACACCTTC

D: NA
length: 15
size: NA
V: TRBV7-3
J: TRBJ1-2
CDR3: CASSSRGLGDGGYTF
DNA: TGTGCCAGCAGCTCGAGAGGACTGGGAGACGGAGGCTACACCTTC

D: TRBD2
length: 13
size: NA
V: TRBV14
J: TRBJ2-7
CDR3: CASSRLAAGKQYF
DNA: TGTGCCAGCAGCCGCCTAGCGGCGGGAAAGCAGTACTTC

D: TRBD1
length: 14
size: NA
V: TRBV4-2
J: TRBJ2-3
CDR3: CASSPGQGADTQYF
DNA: TGTGCCAGCAGCCCGGGACAGGGGGCCGATACGCAGTATTTT

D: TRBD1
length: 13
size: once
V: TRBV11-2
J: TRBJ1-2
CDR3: CASSFRTGDGYTF
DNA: TGTGCCAGCAGCTTCCGGACAGGGGATGGCTACACCTTC